The subject of this entry is one TCR beta chain. The data belong to a study of shared T cell receptors in the human thymus. The protocol was immunoSEQ multiplex PCR, while the TCRdb copy is restricted to in-frame clones and leaves out a portion. The sample carries about 400,000 clones, approximately 95% recorded once. Sequenced input: thymocytes. The sequence was obtained from a human donor.

CDR3 nucleotide sequence: TGCAGCGTTGAAGGCCGCCCTCGACAGGGGGTTGACTATGGCTACACCTTC. Translating gives CSVEGRPRQGVDYGYTF. This sequence joins TRBV29-1 and TRBJ1-2; 9 bases match TRBD1. The V segment lost 1 base and the J segment 3 bases; nucleotides outside the gene matches: 12. The CDR3 runs to 17 residues. Germline V gene data show CDR1 as SQVTM and CDR2 as ANQGSEA.